These 18 T cell receptor beta chains were all obtained from the same sample, sequenced in a study of low-dose radiotherapy and immunotherapy resistance in tumors. Time point meaning: after trial treatment. Indicated treatment: LDRT plus nivolumab, ipilimumab, low-dose cyclophosphamide and aspirin (RACIN trial). Gene-specific TRAV and TRBV primers were used for first-strand cDNA, covering alpha and beta chains. TCRs were amplified for roughly 20 PCR cycles with a constant-region primer and V-primer adapter. TCRdb fed the reads into MiXCR, producing one record per CDR3 protein. The sample lists 60,000 or so distinct CDR3 sequences; about 23% were seen once. This sample comprised PBMCs, obtained after low-dose radiotherapy plus immunotherapy. The source is a male donor with prostate cancer.

This clonotype was counted ten times or more. The chain joins TRBV5-5 to TRBJ2-7; D is ambiguous. Germline CDR1 is SGHKS and CDR2 is YYEKEE (reference sequence). V lost 3 bases, J lost 2 bases, and 9 bases lay in between. The CDR3 totals 13 residues. The CDR3 DNA reads as TGTGCCAGCAGCTCTCAAGAAGCCTACGAGCAGTACTTC. As protein: CASSSQEAYEQYF.

This clonotype was seen repeatedly, ten times or more. This chain links TRBV27 with TRBJ2-5; D gene uncertain. The germline V gene encodes CDR1 MNHEY and CDR2 SMNVEV (reference sequence). Trimming took 5 bases from V and 0 from J, leaving 7 bases between them. This CDR3 comprises 13 residues. The CDR3 coding sequence is TGTGCCAGCAGTATAATCTACCAAGAGACCCAGTACTTC. Protein sequence: CASSIIYQETQYF.

In this sample, this clonotype turned up many times. The CDR3 loop is CAWSRGSAGSNEQFF. Written as DNA, the CDR3 is TGTGCCTGGTCCCGGGGGAGTGCGGGGAGCAATGAGCAGTTCTTC. V gene TRBV30 combines with J gene TRBJ2-1; TRBD2 is a possible D gene (6 bases). Trimming pared 5 bases from V and 6 bases from J, leaving 20 bases between. Germline lookup yields CDR1 GTSNPN and CDR2 SVGIG (reference sequence). The CDR3 contains 15 residues.

This clonotype was seen ten or more times. The chain joins TRBV6-6 to TRBJ1-3, with a possible D match to TRBD1 (6 bases). The length of the CDR3 is 17 residues. Germline assignment: CDR1 MNHNY and CDR2 SVGAGI (reference sequence). V shed 7 bases and J shed 2 bases, with 21 bases lying between them. CDR3 bases: TGTGCCAGCACTCCGATTGGGGGGCCACCGACTGGAAACACCATATATTTT. Translating it yields CASTPIGGPPTGNTIYF.

This clonotype was recorded many times. V is TRBV12-3 or TRBV12-4 and J is TRBJ2-1; perhaps TRBD1 as D (6 bases). This CDR3 has 15 amino acids. Trimming shortened V by 3 bases and J by 5 bases, and 14 bases separated the two germline ends. The CDR3 is CASSFGRDKNNEQFF. CDR3 DNA: TGTGCCAGCAGTTTTGGTCGGGACAAAAACAATGAGCAGTTCTTC.

This clonotype was found many times. The chain uses TRBV6-1 and TRBJ2-3, with 9 bases fitting TRBD2. Germline V gene data show CDR1 as MNHNS and CDR2 as SASEGT. The CDR3 extends over 15 amino acids. The V segment lost 1 base and the J segment 5 bases; nucleotides outside the gene matches: 4. CDR3 DNA sequence: TGTGCCAGCAGTGAAGAAGGTAGCGGGAGAGATACGCAGTATTTT. It codes for CASSEEGSGRDTQYF.

This clonotype was recorded at least ten times. The J gene is TRBJ2-2, the V gene TRBV3-1; D is unresolved. The CDR3 runs 14 residues. The V gene's germline CDR1 is LGHDT and CDR2 YNNKEL (reference sequence). The V gene lost 5 bases and the J gene lost 6 bases, with 13 bases spanning the gap. Written as DNA, the CDR3 is TGTGCCAGCAGCTCACCAAGAACGCCCGGGGAGCTGTTTTTT. Encoded protein: CASSSPRTPGELFF.

This clonotype has more than one count but fewer than ten. CDR3 DNA sequence: TGTGCCAGCAGGGGGACTAGCGGACAACAAGAGACCCAGTACTTC. This translates into CASRGTSGQQETQYF. This chain links TRBV2 with TRBJ2-5; 11 bases align to TRBD2. Germline V gives CDR1 SNHLY, CDR2 FYNNEI. CDR3 length: 15 amino acids. After removal of 6 bases from V and 2 bases from J, the junction contained 5 bases not matched to a gene.

At least ten counts were recorded for this clonotype. The CDR3 bases are TGTGCCAGCAGCTCCGGGAAAGATGGGACCCAGTACTTC. As protein: CASSSGKDGTQYF. This chain joins TRBV5-5 and TRBJ2-5; weak D call: TRBD2 (5 bases). Per germline, CDR1 SGHKS and CDR2 YYEKEE (reference sequence). The CDR3 covers 13 residues. V was shortened by 3 bases and J by 7 bases, with 13 bases between the two germline ends.

This clonotype was counted many times. The rearrangement joins TRBV20-1 to TRBJ1-5, with a tentative D call TRBD1 (5 bases). V was cut by 6 bases and J by 0 bases, with 12 bases left in between. The CDR3 is 14 residues long. Germline V gene sequence: CDR1 DFQATT, CDR2 SNEGSKA (reference sequence). The CDR3 is CSAGGGYSNQPQHF. The CDR3 DNA reads TGCAGTGCGGGTGGGGGGTATAGCAATCAGCCCCAGCATTTT.

This clonotype appeared a few times. The gene calls are TRBV12-3 or TRBV12-4 and TRBJ2-7; possibly TRBD2 for D (5 bases). The CDR3 totals 14 residues. Trimming removed 2 bases at V and 0 bases at J, with 8 bases between. The CDR3 DNA sequence: TGTGCCAGCAGTTTACGGGGTCCCTCCTACGAGCAGTACTTC. Protein: CASSLRGPSYEQYF.

CDR3 in DNA: TGTGCCAGCAGGCGGACTAGCGCCTACAATGAGCAGTTCTTC. Its translation is CASRRTSAYNEQFF. The rearrangement joins TRBV2 to TRBJ2-1, with 9 bases that match TRBD2. The CDR3 is 14 amino acids. J was trimmed by 2 bases and V by 6 bases; bases with no gene match: 2. Germline CDR1 SNHLY, CDR2 FYNNEI.

This clonotype was seen many times. The genes are TRBV12-3 or TRBV12-4 and TRBJ2-1, with 10 bases that match TRBD1. The V and J ends lost 4 bases and 12 bases, in that order; junction bases with no gene match: 9. This CDR3 region has 14 residues. The CDR3 is CASSSSGGTGVQFF. Here the CDR3 DNA reads TGTGCCAGCAGTTCCTCTGGGGGGACAGGGGTGCAGTTCTTC.

This clonotype was picked up one time. The DNA is omitted, as the CDR3 cannot be located on it reliably, and the CDR3 follows TCRdb's listing. The chain links TRBV3-1 to TRBJ1-4. Both ends counted, the CDR3 spans 15 residues. From germline, CDR1 is LGHDT and CDR2 YNNKEL (reference sequence). The CDR3 protein is CASSQVSVDEKLFFF.

Ten or more counts support this clonotype. The rearrangement uses TRBV7-2 and TRBJ1-4; 8 bases agree with TRBD1. Losses at the gene ends were 5 bases for V and 0 bases for J; bases not matched to a gene: 2. There are 15 residues in the CDR3. Germline loops: CDR1 SGHTA, CDR2 FQGNSA. CDR3 sequence reads: CASSPDRATNEKLFF. The DNA of the CDR3 is TGTGCCAGCAGCCCGGACAGGGCAACTAATGAAAAACTGTTTTTT.

This clonotype appeared many times. This sequence joins TRBV25-1 and TRBJ2-7; D is uncertain. This CDR3 spans 14 amino acids. Trimming pared 4 bases from V and 1 base from J, leaving 11 bases between. The V gene's germline CDR1 is MGHDK and CDR2 SYGVNS. The CDR3 protein is CASSAQPGSYEQYF. The CDR3 nucleotides are TGTGCCAGCAGTGCCCAACCCGGATCCTACGAGCAGTACTTC.

A single count supports this clonotype. The chain uses TRBV7-9 and TRBJ1-4, with unresolved D. The ends were cut back, 5 bases at V and 13 bases at J, with 20 bases in the middle. The CDR3 length is 14 residues. The germline V gene has CDR1 SEHNR and CDR2 FQNEAQ (reference sequence). Here the CDR3 DNA reads TGTGCCAGCAGCCCCCAAGAGTTGGTCTTCGGACTGTTTTTT. Translation: CASSPQELVFGLFF.

This clonotype was seen a handful of times. The chain has TRBV24-1 and TRBJ2-1, with TRBD2 identical over 9 bases. Germline CDR1 is KGHDR and CDR2 is SFDVKD. This CDR3 comprises 16 residues. Trimming removed 6 bases from V and 4 bases from J; junction bases left unmatched: 9. The CDR3 sequence is CATSTPLSGRYNEQFF. The CDR3 nucleotides read TGTGCCACCAGTACCCCCCTGAGCGGGAGGTACAATGAGCAGTTCTTC.